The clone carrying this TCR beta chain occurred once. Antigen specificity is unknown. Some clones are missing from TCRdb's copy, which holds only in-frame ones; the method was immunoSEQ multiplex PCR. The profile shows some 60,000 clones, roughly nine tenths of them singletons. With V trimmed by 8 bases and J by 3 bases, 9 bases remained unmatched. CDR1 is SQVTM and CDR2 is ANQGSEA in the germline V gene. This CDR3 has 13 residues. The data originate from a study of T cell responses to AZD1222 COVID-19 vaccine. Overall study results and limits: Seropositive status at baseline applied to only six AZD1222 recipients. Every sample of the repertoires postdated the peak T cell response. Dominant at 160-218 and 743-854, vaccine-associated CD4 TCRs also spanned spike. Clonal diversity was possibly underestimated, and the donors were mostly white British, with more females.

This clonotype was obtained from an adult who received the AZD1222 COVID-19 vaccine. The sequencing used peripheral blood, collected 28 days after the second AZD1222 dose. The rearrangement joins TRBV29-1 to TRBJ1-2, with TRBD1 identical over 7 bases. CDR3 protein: CSTPGGLDYGYTF. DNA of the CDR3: TGCAGCACGCCAGGGGGTCTTGACTATGGCTACACCTTC.